This TCR beta chain was captured in a study of blood T cell repertoires in COVID-19. At the level of the study: Sites in the United States, Italy and Spain provided acute and convalescent COVID-19 samples.

The cohort comprised adults aged about 18 to 100 years residing in around 25 US areas. Assignment of participants to cohorts was predicated upon participant-reported clinical history. Method: immunoSEQ multiplex PCR; TCRdb's copy keeps in-frame clones and lacks some. This sample yields over 300,000 clones, of which roughly 88% are seen a single time; 0.95% to 1% belongs to the top ten. This CDR3 is built from 16 residues. Germline V CDR1 and CDR2: LNHNV, YYDKDF (reference sequence). With 6 bases clipped from V and 6 bases from J, the junction kept 12 bases outside the gene matches. This receptor was identified in a woman aged 30 to 39 with acute COVID-19. Sequenced material: PBMCs or T cells enriched from blood (not recorded which). V and J are TRBV15 and TRBJ2-2; 8 bases map to TRBD1. The CDR3 DNA reads as TGTGCCACCAGAAGCCACGGGACAGGAGGGCCCGGGGAGCTGTTTTTT. Translated: CATRSHGTGGPGELFF. The full variable domain, rest sourced from reference TRBV15 and TRBJ2-2, is DAMVIQNPRYQVTQFGKPVTLSCSQTLNHNVMYWYQQKSSQAPKLLFHYYDKDFNNEADTPDNFQSRRPNTSFCFLDIRSPGLGDTAMYLCATRSHGTGGPGELFFGEGSRLTVL.